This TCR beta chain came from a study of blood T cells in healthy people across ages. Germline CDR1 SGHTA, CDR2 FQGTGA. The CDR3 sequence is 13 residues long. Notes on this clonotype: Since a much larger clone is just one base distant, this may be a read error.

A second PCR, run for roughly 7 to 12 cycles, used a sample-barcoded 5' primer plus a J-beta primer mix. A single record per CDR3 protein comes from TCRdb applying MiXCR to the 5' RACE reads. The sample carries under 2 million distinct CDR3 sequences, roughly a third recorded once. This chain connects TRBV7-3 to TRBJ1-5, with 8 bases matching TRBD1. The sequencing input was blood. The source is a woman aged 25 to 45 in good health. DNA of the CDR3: TGTGCCAGCAGCCCGGACAGGGATCAGCTCCAGCATTTT. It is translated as CASSPDRDQLQHF.